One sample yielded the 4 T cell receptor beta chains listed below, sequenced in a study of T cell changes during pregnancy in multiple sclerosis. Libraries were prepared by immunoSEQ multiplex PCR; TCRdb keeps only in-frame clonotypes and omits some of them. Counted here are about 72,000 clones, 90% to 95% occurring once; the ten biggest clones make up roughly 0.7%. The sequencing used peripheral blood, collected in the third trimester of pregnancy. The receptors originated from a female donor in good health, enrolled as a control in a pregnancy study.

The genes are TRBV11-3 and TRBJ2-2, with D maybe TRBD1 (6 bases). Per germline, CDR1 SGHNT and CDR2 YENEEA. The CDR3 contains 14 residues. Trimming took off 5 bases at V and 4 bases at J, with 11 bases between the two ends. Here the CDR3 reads CASSGNRVTGELFF. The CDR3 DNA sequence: TGTGCCAGCAGCGGGAACAGGGTCACCGGGGAGCTGTTTTTT.

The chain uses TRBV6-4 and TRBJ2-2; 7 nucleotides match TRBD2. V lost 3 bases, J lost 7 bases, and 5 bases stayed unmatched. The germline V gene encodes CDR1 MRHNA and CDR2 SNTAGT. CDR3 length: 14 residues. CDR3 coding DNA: TGTGCCAGCAGTGAGAGTGGCGGGAGCGGGGAGCTGTTTTTT. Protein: CASSESGGSGELFF.

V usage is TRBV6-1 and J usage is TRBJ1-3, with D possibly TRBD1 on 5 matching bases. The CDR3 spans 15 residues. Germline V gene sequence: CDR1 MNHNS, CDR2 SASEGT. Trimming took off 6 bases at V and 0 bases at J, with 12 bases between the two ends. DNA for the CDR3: TGTGCCAGCAGCCTAGACAGAATCTCTGGAAACACCATATATTTT. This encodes CASSLDRISGNTIYF.

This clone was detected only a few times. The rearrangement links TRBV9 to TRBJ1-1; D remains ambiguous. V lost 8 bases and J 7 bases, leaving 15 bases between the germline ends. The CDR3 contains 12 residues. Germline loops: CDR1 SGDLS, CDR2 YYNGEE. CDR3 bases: TGTGCCAGTTCTTTAGGCGGAAATGAAGCTTTCTTT. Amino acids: CASSLGGNEAFF. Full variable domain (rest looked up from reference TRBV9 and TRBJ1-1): DSGVTQTPKHLITATGQRVTLRCSPRSGDLSVYWYQQSLDQGLQFLIQYYNGEERAKGNILERFSAQQFPDLHSELNLSSLELGDSALYFCASSLGGNEAFFGQGTRLTVV.